One T cell receptor (beta chain) is described in this entry. Its antigen is as yet unknown. Its ends do not fully match the called genes, so a read error is possible. Primers used in a second PCR of roughly 6 to 12 cycles were a sample-barcoded 5' primer and a J-beta primer mix. Every individual sample yielded 2.5 million or more paired-end reads (each containing CDR3). TCRdb reanalysed the 5' RACE reads using MiXCR and keeps one entry per CDR3 protein. The sample has some 710,000 distinct CDR3 sequences, 35% to 50% seen once; the top ten hold around 18%. These data come from a study of blood T cells in healthy people across ages. Germline loops: CDR1 KGHSH, CDR2 LQKENI. There are 15 residues in the CDR3. Study results and caveats: The study found TCR beta diversity correlated strongly with naive T cell percentage. Age showed a roughly linear inverse relationship with TCR beta diversity per million T cells.

The V gene is TRBV18, the J gene TRBJ2-7; D unclear. The clonotype was recovered from an elderly man in good health. The sequenced sample consisted of blood. DNA of the CDR3: TGTGCCGGCTCACCAACGGTGAATGAATGGTACGAGCAGTACTTC. Amino acid sequence: CAGSPTVNEWYEQYF.